This record looks at one T cell receptor beta chain sequence and its context. Its antigen is currently unknown. V dropped 1 base and J dropped 7; count of bases not matched to a gene: 6. Germline CDR1 and CDR2: MNHNS and SASEGT. The CDR3 consists of 15 residues. Only in-frame clones appear in the TCRdb table, and some are missing; sequencing was by immunoSEQ multiplex PCR. There are about 140,000 clones in the sample; approximately 90% occur only once, and 4.7% lies in the top ten. The data derive from a study of T cell responses to AZD1222 COVID-19 vaccine. The overall study: Timing groups of about 4 and about 12 weeks for second doses were pooled.

The study, taken as a whole, reports: Seropositive at baseline were only a handful of AZD1222 recipients. Mapped onto spike, vaccine-associated CD4 TCRs spanned it and were dominant at 160-218 and 743-854. No day 14 peak samples; only post-peak repertoires were characterized.

This specimen was peripheral blood, taken on day 0 of AZD1222 vaccination. The chain has TRBV6-1 and TRBJ2-1, with 8 nucleotides matching TRBD1. This TCR derives from an adult in good health. The CDR3 DNA sequence: TGTGCCAGCAGTGAAGACAGGGGGAGTGGAAATGAGCAGTTCTTC. Translated, it gives CASSEDRGSGNEQFF.